This T cell receptor (beta chain) is from a study of human T cells and chemical hapten exposure (dated by TCRdb to about 2021). As for the study more broadly: For sensitization, 2% DPC in acetone was applied to a 2 cm by 2 cm area of upper inner arm skin. Blood samples were taken from patients before sensitization (week 0) and then at 2, 6 and about 24 weeks after DPC sensitization. The study tracked peripheral blood TCR repertoire changes in vivo during primary and secondary sensitization to the hapten diphenylcyclopropenone (DPC) in alopecia patients. Blood for TCR sequencing was provided by twenty-nine alopecia patients at one to four time points (pre-sensitization, 2, 6 and 24 weeks). The patient cohort, mostly female, included alopecia areata with under or over 50% scalp involvement, alopecia totalis and alopecia universalis. Libraries were pooled for sequencing, and variation in per-sample TCR yields was attributed mainly to small differences in library volumes within the pool. Weekly therapeutic DPC doses were additionally applied to the scalp of patients throughout the roughly 25-week study period. Patch testing was done on the upper back using Finn chambers containing 0.01% DPC, and results were scored after 6 days according to International Contact Dermatitis Research Group standards.

Library preparation employed RACE. For sequencing, a NextSeq 500 was employed. During library preparation, unique molecular identifiers were attached to individual cDNA molecules so that TCRs could be counted quantitatively and reproducibly. From each blood RNA sample, both TCR alpha and TCR beta chains were sequenced. From the authors' description of their analysis: Samples had a median of roughly 87,000 TCRs, with a range from roughly 23,224 to 750,000. The Decombinator software suite was used to annotate the V, J and CDR3 of the TCR reads. For the PS versus PT1 abundance plots, all samples were subsampled to the same number of TCRs (28,000). TCRs were defined as expanded if absent before sensitization and observed at least eight times at the 2-week time point. TCRdb passed the public sequencing reads through fastp at Q25 and MiXCR, retaining productive beta sequences. Every entry covers one CDR3 protein and lists the most common genes and DNA from its rows. In this record, the V and J calls reflect TCRdb's handling and not the investigators' own analysis. This sample is represented by 130,000 or so distinct CDR3 sequences; 10% to 12% of them were singletons. 2.4% of the sample is taken by the ten largest.

Measured from the cysteine to the phenylalanine, the CDR3 is 14 residues long. The DNA shown is the 42-base CDR3, in frame from base 1. From V the trimming removes 5 bases and from J it removes 4 bases, while the gene matches leave 4 bases of the junction unaccounted for. For this clonotype: The target of this receptor is not known. It has no much larger one-base neighbor in the sample; base qualities were not kept.

The full study reports these points: After repeated subsampling, the strength of the expansion versus patch-test correlation and the threshold at which it became significant changed. Because all patients had alopecia, a presumed autoimmune disease, the immune response of the patients might differ from that of healthy individuals. Patch test score was positively correlated with the number of PT1 expanded TCRs, with significance at thresholds 8, 16 and 32 but not at 4. DPC sensitization did not change the number of TCRs with a frequency above 1 in 1000, and there was no evidence of changes in global repertoire structure. Significantly more large CDR3 similarity clusters were formed by expanded TCRs than by pre-sensitization or healthy control sets, consistent with antigen-driven responses.

What this sample's time point label stands for: patch test 3, about 24 weeks after DPC sensitization. What the treatment or condition label conveys for this sample: therapeutic diphenylcyclopropenone sensitization with weekly scalp DPC. Blood at each patch-test visit was drawn before the patch test was applied. Eligible patients were aged 18 to 70, diagnosed with alopecia, deemed suitable for DPC therapy, and excluded if pregnant. Total RNA was extracted from unfractionated whole blood that had been collected in Tempus Blood RNA tubes. This receptor was identified in a woman in her 50s with alopecia areata. Some clones in this sample may be carry-over from other donors' samples. The chain couples TRBV12-3 or TRBV12-4 to TRBJ1-5, with 8 bases matching TRBD1. This specimen was whole blood, taken in connection with sensitization to the hapten diphenylcyclopropenone (DPC). The CDR3 region has the sequence CASSGTGRNQPQHF. Read as DNA, the sequence is TGTGCCAGCAGTGGGACAGGACGGAATCAGCCCCAGCATTTT.